This T cell receptor (beta chain) was captured by sequencing in a study of cytomegalovirus exposure and HLA in healthy donors. Overall study results and limits: Reports indicated that the classifier achieved high specificity and sensitivity in diagnosing cytomegalovirus status. There was a cluster of highly shared sequence variants that was likely a sequencing artifact. It was shown in a later analysis that HLA-associated TCR beta chains were more clonally expanded than other, equally common chains. An assumption of roughly uniform sequencing depth across donors underlay the presence/absence analyses.

As for this clone: Its antigen is still unknown. Distinct nucleotide sequences in the sample also encode this CDR3.

Vbeta (60) and Jbeta (13) primers were used in the PCR. TCRdb's copy holds only in-frame clones and misses some; the assay was immunoSEQ multiplex PCR. The sample includes about 160,000 clones, under 80% of them seen just once. The CDR3 runs to 14 residues. Germline V gene data show CDR1 as SGHNT and CDR2 as YYREEE (reference sequence). V trimming: 1 base; J trimming: 8 bases; junction bases outside the gene matches: 6. The chain combines TRBV5-4 with TRBJ2-4; 7 bases are shared with TRBD2. What was sequenced was PBMCs. This TCR came from a young woman in good health and CMV-seronegative. The CDR3 reads CASSLSRGRDIQYF. CDR3 in DNA: TGTGCCAGCAGCTTGTCGCGGGGGAGAGACATTCAGTACTTC.